This T cell receptor beta chain appears in the sequencing data of a study of T cells in Graves' hyperthyroidism and ophthalmopathy. CDR1 and CDR2 (germline): SGHTA, FQGTGA. The CDR3 consists of 17 residues. Each patient was aged 18 to 65 and had newly diagnosed hyperthyroidism of under 2 months' duration. A patient was excluded if there was uncontrolled infection, other autoimmune disease, pregnancy or lactation. Concerning this clonotype: The junction and the germline gene differ at one end; a read error may be behind it.

RNA transcripts yielded amplified TCR beta CDR3 regions. A first-round RT-PCR of the TCR CDR3 used the HTBI primer set. TCRdb redid the calling of the multiplex PCR reads with MiXCR, one entry per CDR3 protein. The data show about 420,000 distinct CDR3 sequences, around 14% seen once. The receptor comes from a woman younger than 30 with Graves' hyperthyroidism. Specimen: blood. The J gene is TRBJ2-3, the V gene TRBV7-3; perhaps TRBD2 as D (5 bases). CDR3 amino acids: CAGSPVPRGSSTDTQYF. In DNA, the CDR3 is TGTGCCGGCAGCCCCGTACCACGGGGATCTAGCACAGATACGCAGTATTTT.